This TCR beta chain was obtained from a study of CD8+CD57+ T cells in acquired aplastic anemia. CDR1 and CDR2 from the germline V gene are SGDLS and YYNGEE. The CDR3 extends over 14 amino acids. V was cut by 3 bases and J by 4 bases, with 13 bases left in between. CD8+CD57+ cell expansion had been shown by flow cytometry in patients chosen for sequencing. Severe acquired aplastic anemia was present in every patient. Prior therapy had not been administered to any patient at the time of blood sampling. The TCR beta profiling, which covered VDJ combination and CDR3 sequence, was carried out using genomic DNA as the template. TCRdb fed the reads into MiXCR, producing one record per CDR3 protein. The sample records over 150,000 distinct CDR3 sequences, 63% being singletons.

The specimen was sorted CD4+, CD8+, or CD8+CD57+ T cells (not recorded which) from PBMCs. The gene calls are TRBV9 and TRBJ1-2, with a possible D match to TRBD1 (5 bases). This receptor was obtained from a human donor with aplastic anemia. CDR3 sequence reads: CASSAGDGGYGYTF. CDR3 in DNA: TGTGCCAGCAGCGCAGGAGACGGGGGCTATGGCTACACCTTC.